The T cell receptor (beta chain) described here comes from a study of blood T cell repertoires in COVID-19 (dated by TCRdb to between 2020 and 2021). For the study in its entirety: Samples from collaborators originated in the United States, Italy and Spain and spanned both the acute and convalescent phases of COVID-19. The material from the prospective study consisted of cDNA or gDNA derived from T cells, B-cell-depleted T cells, or PBMCs. Subjects who had been exposed to COVID-19, were actively infected with it, or had recovered from it provided the deeply sampled blood TCRbeta repertoires that made up the dataset. Where available, HLA class I and class II types were taken from metadata supplied by the sample provider and were not determined by assay-based typing. A freely available public database, intended as a resource for researchers studying the immune response to SARS-CoV-2, is where the repertoires were released. Sample metadata almost always included a de-identified subject ID, COVID-19 status, age in years and sex. Samples came from the ongoing ImmuneRACE study (first 160 participants) plus 1,254 subjects from 6 global collaborators. General conclusions and limits of the study: The amount of clinical and demographic metadata varied by source and participant and was provided uncurated.

TCRbeta CDR3 regions were amplified from genomic DNA by means of the immunoSEQ Assay, a bias-controlled multiplex PCR. Per the authors' processing: Within the assay, amplification of reference gene primers was used to estimate how many nucleated cells each sample contained. Sequence reads were collapsed and filtered to measure the absolute abundance of every unique TCRbeta CDR3 rearrangement. For each sample, productive Simpson clonality was calculated by taking the square root of Simpson's diversity index across productive rearrangements. The table was pulled from immuneACCESS by TCRdb, which kept in-frame rearrangements only. Such tables lose some clones; where checked, under half of the loss comes from unresolved V genes, and the rest has no known cause. From that table come the V and J calls and clone size; the DNA was used to work out D and trimming. The sample table contains 200,000 or so clones; only one count was recorded for about nine tenths of them. The ten biggest clones cover 3% to 4.5% of the sample.

CDR1 SGDLS and CDR2 YYNGEE are derived from the germline V gene. The CDR3 measures 16 amino acids from cysteine to phenylalanine. Only the CDR3 region is kept as DNA, spanning 48 bases read in frame from base 1. From V the trimming removes 2 bases and from J it removes 3 bases, while the gene matches leave 4 bases of the junction unaccounted for. Participants in the prospective study were aged about 18 to 95 years, lived in about two dozen United States geographic areas, and enrolled through a virtual design. In the prospective study, cohorts were assigned on the basis of participant-reported clinical history obtained from a screening survey and a study questionnaire. Each participant in the prospective study had whole blood, serum and a nasopharyngeal or oropharyngeal swab collected by mobile phlebotomists. Prospective study participants could optionally give additional blood draws and questionnaires over an approximately 2-month period. Before DNA extraction, prospective study blood samples were shipped either frozen or at room temperature.

Turning to this clone: Which antigen it targets is not known. Per-base qualities were not stored, and no clone one base away is much larger.

The chain couples TRBV9 to TRBJ2-1; 11 central nucleotides agree with TRBD2. Sequences were obtained from PBMCs or T cells enriched from blood (not recorded which). The sequence came from a woman aged 35 to 49 with acute COVID-19. The sequenced DNA is TGTGCCAGCAGCGTGGCGGGGACTAGCGGCTACAATGAGCAGTTCTTC. Translated, this gives CASSVAGTSGYNEQFF.